The 20 T cell receptor beta chains reported below all come from one sample, sequenced in a study of blood T cell repertoires in COVID-19. TCRdb's table, derived via immunoSEQ multiplex PCR, lists solely in-frame clones and lacks some. This sample carries some 110,000 clones, over 70% of them seen once, and the ten largest clones take about 0.8%. The sample was peripheral blood. These receptors were taken from a woman aged 70-85 years with acute or convalescent COVID-19.

This clone was observed a single time. The chain employs TRBV6-5 and TRBJ1-2; perhaps TRBD1 as D (6 bases). The CDR3 runs 13 residues. The V end was cut by 7 bases, the J end by 2 bases, with 11 bases between. Germline CDR1 reads MNHEY; CDR2 reads SVGAGI. The CDR3 DNA reads TGTGCCAGCACCGTGGGGACAAACTATGGCTACACCTTC. This translates into CASTVGTNYGYTF.

This chain connects TRBV5-1 to TRBJ2-1; 7 nucleotides match TRBD1. Germline V gene lookup returns CDR1 SGHRS and CDR2 YFSETQ. The junction had 6 bases not matched to a gene; V was cut back by 4 bases and J by 2 bases. The CDR3 consists of 15 residues. The CDR3 DNA is TGCGCCAGCAGCCCCGGGACAGTGCCCTACAATGAGCAGTTCTTC. The encoded protein is CASSPGTVPYNEQFF.

V and J are TRBV4-2 and TRBJ2-3, with TRBD2 matching 9 bases. CDR3 length: 16 amino acids. The germline gives CDR1 LGHNA, CDR2 YNFKEQ. The J segment lost 3 bases and the V segment lost 2 bases, leaving 6 bases of the junction unmatched. In DNA, the CDR3 is TGTGCCAGCAGCCAAATGACTAGCGGAGATACAGATACGCAGTATTTT. It encodes CASSQMTSGDTDTQYF.

The table lists this clone with a count of one. The V and J genes are TRBV7-6 and TRBJ2-3; perhaps TRBD2 as D (6 bases). The length of the CDR3 is 15 residues. The V gene lost 6 bases and the J gene lost 6 bases, with 19 bases spanning the gap. Per germline, CDR1 SGHVS and CDR2 FNYEAQ. The CDR3 DNA is TGTGCCAGCAGTCGGGGGACCACGTCCTCCGATACGCAGTATTTT. Encoded protein: CASSRGTTSSDTQYF.

V and J are TRBV5-6 and TRBJ2-7; 8 nucleotides agree with TRBD2. The CDR3 loop spans 17 amino acids. Germline V CDR1 and CDR2: SGHDT, YYEEEE. V dropped 3 bases and J dropped 3; count of bases not matched to a gene: 14. The CDR3 sequence: CASSSRIAGWGHYEQYF. The CDR3 coding sequence is TGTGCCAGCAGCTCGCGGATAGCGGGATGGGGCCACTACGAGCAGTACTTC.

The CDR3 DNA sequence: TGCGCCAGCAGCTTGGGGCCTCCAGGTCAAAGCTCCTACAATGAGCAGTTCTTC. Protein product: CASSLGPPGQSSYNEQFF. The chain recombines TRBV5-1 with TRBJ2-1, with D unclear. Germline V gives CDR1 SGHRS, CDR2 YFSETQ. V dropped 0 bases and J dropped 0 bases, with 16 bases sitting between them. CDR3 size: 18 residues.

The chain carries TRBV4-1 and TRBJ2-1, with D perhaps TRBD2 (5 bases). This CDR3 contains 14 residues. From germline, CDR1 is MGHRA and CDR2 YSYEKL. Trimming took 5 bases from V and 12 from J, leaving 20 bases between them. The CDR3 here is CASSTLGGSPRQFF. Written as DNA, the CDR3 is TGCGCCAGCAGCACACTAGGCGGGTCGCCTAGGCAGTTCTTC.

CDR3 amino acids: CASSTPGGETPNTEAFF. The CDR3 nucleotides read TGTGCCAGTAGTACCCCGGGGGGGGAAACACCTAACACTGAAGCTTTCTTT. The genes are TRBV19 and TRBJ1-1, with D perhaps matching TRBD1 (5 bases). V was shortened by 4 bases and J by 2 bases, with 20 bases between the two germline ends. The CDR3 contains 17 residues. Germline-derived CDR1 and CDR2 are LNHDA and SQIVND (reference sequence). The complete variable domain, with remaining parts taken from reference TRBV19 and TRBJ1-1, reads DGGITQSPKYLFRKEGQNVTLSCEQNLNHDAMYWYRQDPGQGLRLIYYSQIVNDFQKGDIAEGYSVSREKKESFPLTVTSAQKNPTAFYLCASSTPGGETPNTEAFFGQGTRLTVV.

The chain combines TRBV6-2 or TRBV6-3 with TRBJ1-2, with 8 positions matching TRBD1. The length of the CDR3 is 15 residues. Trimming took 3 bases from V and 0 from J; bases not matched to a gene: 3. Germline V gene data show CDR1 as MNHEY and CDR2 as SVGEGT. The CDR3 DNA is TGTGCCAGCAGTTATGGCAGGGGGCCTAACTATGGCTACACCTTC. Translation gives CASSYGRGPNYGYTF.

This clone was observed a single time. The chain couples TRBV6-6 to TRBJ2-7, with 7 bases aligning to TRBD2. V shed 7 bases and J 2 bases; nucleotides not matched to a gene: 8. This CDR3 comprises 14 residues. Germline loops: CDR1 MNHNY, CDR2 SVGAGI (reference sequence). Here the CDR3 reads CASTPMRGTYEQYF. The CDR3 coding sequence is TGTGCCAGCACTCCGATGCGGGGGACCTACGAGCAGTACTTC.

This clone has a handful of counts. The rearrangement joins TRBV19 to TRBJ2-1, with a possible D match to TRBD2 (6 bases). Germline values: CDR1 LNHDA, CDR2 SQIVND (reference sequence). V shed 3 bases and J shed 8 bases, with 11 bases lying between them. The length of the CDR3 is 13 residues. The CDR3 region is CASSIPPGDEQFF. CDR3 nucleotides: TGTGCCAGTAGTATCCCCCCGGGGGATGAGCAGTTCTTC.

The chain employs TRBV6-5 and TRBJ2-7, with 10 bases fitting TRBD2. V lost 7 bases, J lost 0 bases, and 3 bases stayed unmatched. Germline V CDR1 and CDR2: MNHEY, SVGAGI. The CDR3 covers 14 residues. The CDR3 protein is CASNLAGGSYEQYF. For the CDR3, the DNA is TGTGCCAGCAACTTAGCGGGGGGCTCCTACGAGCAGTACTTC.

The V and J genes are TRBV5-1 and TRBJ2-3, with 9 bases that match TRBD1. J was trimmed by 5 bases and V by 4 bases; bases with no gene match: 2. Looked up from germline, CDR1 is SGHRS and CDR2 is YFSETQ. This CDR3 contains 13 residues. The CDR3 here is CASSTGGRDTQYF. The CDR3 nucleotides read TGCGCCAGCAGCACAGGGGGCAGAGATACGCAGTATTTT.

The rearrangement uses TRBV11-3 and TRBJ1-3; possible D gene TRBD1, 5 bases. This CDR3 is 15 amino acids long. V was pared by 0 bases and J by 1 base, with 7 bases between. CDR1 is SGHNT and CDR2 is YENEEA in the germline V gene. The CDR3 region is CASSLDSGSGNTIYF. The CDR3 coding sequence is TGTGCCAGCAGCTTAGACTCAGGGTCTGGAAACACCATATATTTT.

The J gene is TRBJ2-5, the V gene TRBV24-1; 10 bases agree with TRBD1. The CDR3 runs to 16 residues. V shed 4 bases and J 5 bases; nucleotides not matched to a gene: 9. In germline, CDR1 is KGHDR, CDR2 SFDVKD. This CDR3 reads CATSDPGQGNGETQYF. Here the CDR3 DNA reads TGTGCCACCAGTGACCCGGGACAGGGGAACGGGGAGACCCAGTACTTC.

The chain has TRBV10-3 and TRBJ2-1; 8 bases match TRBD2. Looked up from germline, CDR1 is ENHRY and CDR2 is SYGVKD. J gave up 7 bases and V 0 bases, and 5 bases lay outside the gene matches. CDR3 length: 15 amino acids. Here the CDR3 DNA reads TGTGCCATCAGTGAGTCGAGCGGGGGTTGGAATGAGCAGTTCTTC. It encodes CAISESSGGWNEQFF.

The V gene is TRBV19, the J gene TRBJ2-3, with D possibly being TRBD2 (5 bases). Germline V CDR1 and CDR2: LNHDA, SQIVND (reference sequence). CDR3 length: 13 residues. Trimming stripped 8 bases from V and 3 bases from J, with 12 bases between. The CDR3 loop is CASRGYGTDTQYF. CDR3 DNA sequence: TGTGCCAGTCGGGGATACGGGACAGATACGCAGTATTTT. Variable domain in full (rest from reference TRBV19 and TRBJ2-3): DGGITQSPKYLFRKEGQNVTLSCEQNLNHDAMYWYRQDPGQGLRLIYYSQIVNDFQKGDIAEGYSVSREKKESFPLTVTSAQKNPTAFYLCASRGYGTDTQYFGPGTRLTVL.

The chain employs TRBV9 and TRBJ1-2; 8 bases line up with TRBD1. CDR1 is SGDLS, CDR2 YYNGEE, per germline. The CDR3 totals 15 residues. The junction had 12 bases not matched to a gene; V was cut back by 4 bases and J by 7 bases. In nucleotides, the CDR3 is TGTGCCAGCAGCCCAGTGGACAGGGCCTTCTTTGGCTACACCTTC. The encoded protein is CASSPVDRAFFGYTF.

This clone occurred once. The CDR3 spells CASSLLAGRLSGELFF. CDR3 sequence (DNA): TGTGCCAGCAGCTTACTAGCGGGACGATTGTCAGGGGAGCTGTTTTTT. The chain carries TRBV7-9 and TRBJ2-2, with 9 bases fitting TRBD2. Germline V gene data show CDR1 as SEHNR and CDR2 as FQNEAQ (reference sequence). The CDR3 is 16 amino acids. Trimming removed 2 bases from V and 8 bases from J; junction bases left unmatched: 9.

J is TRBJ2-1 and V is TRBV6-6, with 13 bases fitting TRBD2. The CDR3 consists of 15 residues. V lost 4 bases and J lost 6; bases outside the gene matches: 3. CDR1 is MNHNY and CDR2 is SVGAGI in the germline V gene (reference sequence). Here the CDR3 DNA reads TGTGCCAGCAGTTTAGGGACTAGCGGGATCAATGAGCAGTTCTTC. Its protein is CASSLGTSGINEQFF.